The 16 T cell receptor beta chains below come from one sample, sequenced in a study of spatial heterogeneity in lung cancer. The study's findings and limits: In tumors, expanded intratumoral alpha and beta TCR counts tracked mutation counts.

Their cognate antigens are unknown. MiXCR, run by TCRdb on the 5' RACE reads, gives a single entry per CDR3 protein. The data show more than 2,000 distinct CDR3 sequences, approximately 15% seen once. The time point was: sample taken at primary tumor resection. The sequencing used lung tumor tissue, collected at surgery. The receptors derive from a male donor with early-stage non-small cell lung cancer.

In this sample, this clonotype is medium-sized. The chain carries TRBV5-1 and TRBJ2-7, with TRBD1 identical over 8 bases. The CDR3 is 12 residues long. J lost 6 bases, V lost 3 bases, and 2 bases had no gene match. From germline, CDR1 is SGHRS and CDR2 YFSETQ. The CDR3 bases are TGCGCCAGCAGCTGGGGACAGGCCGAGCAGTACTTC. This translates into CASSWGQAEQYF.

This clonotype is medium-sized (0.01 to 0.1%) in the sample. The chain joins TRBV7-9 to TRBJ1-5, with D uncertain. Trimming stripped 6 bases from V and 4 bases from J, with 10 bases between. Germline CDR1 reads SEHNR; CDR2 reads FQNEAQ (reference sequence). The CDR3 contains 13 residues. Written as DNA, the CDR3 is TGTGCCAGCAGTGTCGACGCTAATCAGCCCCAGCATTTT. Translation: CASSVDANQPQHF.

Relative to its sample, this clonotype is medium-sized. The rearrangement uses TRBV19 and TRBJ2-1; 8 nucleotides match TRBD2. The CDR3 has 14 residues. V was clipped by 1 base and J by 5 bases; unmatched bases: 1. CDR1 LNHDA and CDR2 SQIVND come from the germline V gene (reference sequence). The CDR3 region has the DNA TGTGCCAGTAGTATAGCCGGGAGGGACAATGAGCAGTTCTTC. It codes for CASSIAGRDNEQFF.

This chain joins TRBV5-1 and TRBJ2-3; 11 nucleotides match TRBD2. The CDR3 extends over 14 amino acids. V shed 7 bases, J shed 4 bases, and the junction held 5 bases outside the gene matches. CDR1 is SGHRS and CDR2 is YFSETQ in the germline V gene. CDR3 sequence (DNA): TGCGCCAGCGCACTAGCGGGAGACGCAGATACGCAGTATTTT. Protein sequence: CASALAGDADTQYF.

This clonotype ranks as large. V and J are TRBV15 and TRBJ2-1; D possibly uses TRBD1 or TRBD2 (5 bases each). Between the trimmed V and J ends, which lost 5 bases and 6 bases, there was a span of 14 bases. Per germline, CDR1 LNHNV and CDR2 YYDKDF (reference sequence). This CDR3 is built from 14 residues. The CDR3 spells CATSVYRGGNEQFF. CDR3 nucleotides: TGTGCCACCAGCGTATACCGTGGGGGCAATGAGCAGTTCTTC.

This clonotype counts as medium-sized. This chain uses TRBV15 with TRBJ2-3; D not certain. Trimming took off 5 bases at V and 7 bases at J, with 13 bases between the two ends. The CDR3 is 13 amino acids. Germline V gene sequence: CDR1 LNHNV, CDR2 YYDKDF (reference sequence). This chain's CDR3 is CATSPRSGNTQYF. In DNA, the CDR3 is TGTGCCACCAGCCCTCGTTCTGGGAATACGCAGTATTTT. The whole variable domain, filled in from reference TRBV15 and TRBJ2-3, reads DAMVIQNPRYQVTQFGKPVTLSCSQTLNHNVMYWYQQKSSQAPKLLFHYYDKDFNNEADTPDNFQSRRPNTSFCFLDIRSPGLGDTAMYLCATSPRSGNTQYFGPGTRLTVL.

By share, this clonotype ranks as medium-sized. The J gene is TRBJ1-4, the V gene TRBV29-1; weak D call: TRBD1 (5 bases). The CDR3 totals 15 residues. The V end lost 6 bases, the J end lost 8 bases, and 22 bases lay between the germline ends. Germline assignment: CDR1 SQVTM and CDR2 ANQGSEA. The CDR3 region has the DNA TGCAGCGTCGCTTGGGGCGCAGGGAATAAAGAAAAACTGTTTTTT. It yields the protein CSVAWGAGNKEKLFF.

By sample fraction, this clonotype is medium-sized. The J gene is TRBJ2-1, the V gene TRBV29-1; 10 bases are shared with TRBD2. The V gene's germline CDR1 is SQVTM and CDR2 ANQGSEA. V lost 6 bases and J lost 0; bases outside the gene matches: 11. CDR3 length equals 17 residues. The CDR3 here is CSVEGSPSGSSYNEQFF. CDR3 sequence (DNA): TGCAGCGTAGAGGGCTCCCCTAGCGGGAGCTCCTACAATGAGCAGTTCTTC.

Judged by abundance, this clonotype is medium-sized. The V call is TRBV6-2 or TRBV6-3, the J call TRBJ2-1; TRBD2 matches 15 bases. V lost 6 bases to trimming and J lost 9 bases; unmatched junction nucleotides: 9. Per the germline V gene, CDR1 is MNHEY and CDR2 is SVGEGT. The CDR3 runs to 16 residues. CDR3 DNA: TGTGCCAGCAGCCAAGGACTAGCGGGAGGGAGGAGTGAGCAGTTCTTC. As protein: CASSQGLAGGRSEQFF.

The CDR3 is CSAVTGPTNEKLFF. The CDR3 region has the DNA TGCAGCGCTGTGACAGGGCCAACTAATGAAAAACTGTTTTTT. The chain employs TRBV29-1 and TRBJ1-4, with TRBD1 matching 7 bases. The CDR3 runs 14 residues. Germline CDR1 and CDR2: SQVTM and ANQGSEA. V lost 7 bases and J lost 0; bases outside the gene matches: 5.

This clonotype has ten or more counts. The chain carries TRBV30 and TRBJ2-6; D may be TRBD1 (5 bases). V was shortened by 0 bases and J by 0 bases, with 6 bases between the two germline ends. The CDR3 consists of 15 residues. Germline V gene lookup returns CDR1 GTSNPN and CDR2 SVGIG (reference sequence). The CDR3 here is CAWSVRGSGANVLTF. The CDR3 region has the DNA TGTGCCTGGAGTGTAAGGGGCTCTGGGGCCAACGTCCTGACTTTC. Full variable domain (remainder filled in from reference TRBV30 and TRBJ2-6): SQTIHQWPATLVQPVGSPLSLECTVEGTSNPNLYWYRQAAGRGLQLLFYSVGIGQISSEVPQNLSASRPQDRQFILSSKKLLLSDSGFYLCAWSVRGSGANVLTFGAGSRLTVL.

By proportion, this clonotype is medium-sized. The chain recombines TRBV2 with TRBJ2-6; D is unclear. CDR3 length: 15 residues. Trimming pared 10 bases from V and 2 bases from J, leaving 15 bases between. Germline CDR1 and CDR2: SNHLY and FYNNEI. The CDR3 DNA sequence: TGTGCCACCGGATCCGATGGGGCTGGGGCCAACGTCCTGACTTTC. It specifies CATGSDGAGANVLTF.

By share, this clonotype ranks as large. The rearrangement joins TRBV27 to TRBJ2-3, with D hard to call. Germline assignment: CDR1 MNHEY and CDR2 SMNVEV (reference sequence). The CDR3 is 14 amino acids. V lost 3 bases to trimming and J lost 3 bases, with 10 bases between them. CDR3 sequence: CASSLEFRTDTQYF. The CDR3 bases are TGTGCCAGCAGTTTGGAGTTTAGGACAGATACGCAGTATTTT.

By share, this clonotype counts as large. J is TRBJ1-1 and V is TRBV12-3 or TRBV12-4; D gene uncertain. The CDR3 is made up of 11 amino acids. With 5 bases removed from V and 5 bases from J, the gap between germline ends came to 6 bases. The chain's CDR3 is CASSVKTEAFF. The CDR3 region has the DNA TGTGCCAGCAGTGTCAAGACTGAAGCTTTCTTT.

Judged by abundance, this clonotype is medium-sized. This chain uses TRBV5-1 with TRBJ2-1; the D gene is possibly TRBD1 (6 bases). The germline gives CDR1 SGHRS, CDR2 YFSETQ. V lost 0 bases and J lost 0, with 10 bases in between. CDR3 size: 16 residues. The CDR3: CASSLEGTTSYNEQFF. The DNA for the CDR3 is TGCGCCAGCAGCTTGGAAGGGACAACCTCCTACAATGAGCAGTTCTTC.

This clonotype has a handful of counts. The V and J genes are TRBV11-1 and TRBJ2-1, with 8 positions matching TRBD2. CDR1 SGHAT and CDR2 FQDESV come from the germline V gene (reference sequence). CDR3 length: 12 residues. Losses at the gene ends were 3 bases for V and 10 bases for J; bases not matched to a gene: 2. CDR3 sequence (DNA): TGTGCCAGCAGCTTTAGCGGGGTCGAGCAGTTCTTC. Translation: CASSFSGVEQFF.